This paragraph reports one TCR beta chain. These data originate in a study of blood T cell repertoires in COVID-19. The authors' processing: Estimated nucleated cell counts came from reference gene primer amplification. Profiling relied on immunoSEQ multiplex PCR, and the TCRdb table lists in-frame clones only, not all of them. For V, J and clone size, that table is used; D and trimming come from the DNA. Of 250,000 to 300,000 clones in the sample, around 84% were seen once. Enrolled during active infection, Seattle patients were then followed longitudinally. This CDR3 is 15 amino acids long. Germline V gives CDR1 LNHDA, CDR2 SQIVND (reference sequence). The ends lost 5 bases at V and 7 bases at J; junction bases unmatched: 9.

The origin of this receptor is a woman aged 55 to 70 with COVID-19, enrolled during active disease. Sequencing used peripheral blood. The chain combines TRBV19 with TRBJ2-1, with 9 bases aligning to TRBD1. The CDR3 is CASSGQGQGTNEQFF. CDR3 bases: TGTGCCAGTAGTGGCCAGGGACAGGGCACAAATGAGCAGTTCTTC.